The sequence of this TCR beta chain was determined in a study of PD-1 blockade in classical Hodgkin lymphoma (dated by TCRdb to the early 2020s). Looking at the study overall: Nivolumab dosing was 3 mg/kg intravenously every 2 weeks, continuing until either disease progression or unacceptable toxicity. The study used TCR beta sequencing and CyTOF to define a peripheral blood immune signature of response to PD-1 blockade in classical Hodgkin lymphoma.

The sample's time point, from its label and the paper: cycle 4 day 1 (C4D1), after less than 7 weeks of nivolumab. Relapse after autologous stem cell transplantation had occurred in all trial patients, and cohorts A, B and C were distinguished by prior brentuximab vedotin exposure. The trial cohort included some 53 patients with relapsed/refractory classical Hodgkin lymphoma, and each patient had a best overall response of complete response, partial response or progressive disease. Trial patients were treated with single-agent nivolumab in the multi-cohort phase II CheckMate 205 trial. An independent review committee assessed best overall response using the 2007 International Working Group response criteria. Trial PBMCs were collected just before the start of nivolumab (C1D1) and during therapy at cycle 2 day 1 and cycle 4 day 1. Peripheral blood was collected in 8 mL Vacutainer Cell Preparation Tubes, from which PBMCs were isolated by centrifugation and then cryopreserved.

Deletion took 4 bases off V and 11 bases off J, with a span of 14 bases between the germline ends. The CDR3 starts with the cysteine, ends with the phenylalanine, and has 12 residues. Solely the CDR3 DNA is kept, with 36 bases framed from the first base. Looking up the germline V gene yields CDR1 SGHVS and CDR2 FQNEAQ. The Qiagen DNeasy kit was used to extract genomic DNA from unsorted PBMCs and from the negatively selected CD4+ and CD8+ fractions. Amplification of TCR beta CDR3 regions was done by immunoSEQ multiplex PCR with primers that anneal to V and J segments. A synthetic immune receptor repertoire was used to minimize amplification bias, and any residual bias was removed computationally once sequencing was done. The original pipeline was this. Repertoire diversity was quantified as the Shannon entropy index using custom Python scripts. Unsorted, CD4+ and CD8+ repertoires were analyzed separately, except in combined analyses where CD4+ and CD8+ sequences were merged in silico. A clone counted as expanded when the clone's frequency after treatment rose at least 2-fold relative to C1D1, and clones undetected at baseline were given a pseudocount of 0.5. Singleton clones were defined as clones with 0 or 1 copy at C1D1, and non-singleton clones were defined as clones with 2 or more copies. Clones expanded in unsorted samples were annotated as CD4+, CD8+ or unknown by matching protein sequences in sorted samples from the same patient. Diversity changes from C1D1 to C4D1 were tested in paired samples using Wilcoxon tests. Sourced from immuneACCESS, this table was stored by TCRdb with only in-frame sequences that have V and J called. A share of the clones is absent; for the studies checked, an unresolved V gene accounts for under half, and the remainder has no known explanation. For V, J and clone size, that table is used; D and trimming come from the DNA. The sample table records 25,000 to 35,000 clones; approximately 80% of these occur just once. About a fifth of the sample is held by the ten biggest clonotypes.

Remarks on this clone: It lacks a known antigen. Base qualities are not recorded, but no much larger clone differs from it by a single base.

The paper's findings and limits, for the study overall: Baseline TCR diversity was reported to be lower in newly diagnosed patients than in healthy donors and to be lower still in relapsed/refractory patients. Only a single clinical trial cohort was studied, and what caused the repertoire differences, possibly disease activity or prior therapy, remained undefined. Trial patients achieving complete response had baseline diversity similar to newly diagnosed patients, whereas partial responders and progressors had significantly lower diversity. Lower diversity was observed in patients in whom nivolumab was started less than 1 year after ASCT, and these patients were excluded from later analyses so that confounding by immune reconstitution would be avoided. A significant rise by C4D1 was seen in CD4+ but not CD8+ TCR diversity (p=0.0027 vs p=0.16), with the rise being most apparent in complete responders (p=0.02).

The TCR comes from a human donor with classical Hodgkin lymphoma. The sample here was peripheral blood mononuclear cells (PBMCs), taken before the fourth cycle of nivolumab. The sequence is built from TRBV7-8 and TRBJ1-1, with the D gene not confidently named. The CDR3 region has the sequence CASSSYLQGAFF. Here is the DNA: TGTGCCAGCAGCTCCTACCTCCAAGGGGCTTTCTTT.